This TCR beta chain was captured by sequencing in a study of T-cell memory formation after mild COVID-19. Overall study results and limits: Among clones contracting day 15 to 85, CD4/CD8 was balanced, whereas later expanders leaned CD4+.

TCRdb re-analysed the 5' RACE reads in MiXCR, keeping a single row per CDR3 protein. The data contain a few hundred thousand distinct CDR3 sequences, more than 15% of them singletons. Germline CDR1 SGHRS, CDR2 YFSETQ. V trimming: 0 bases; J trimming: 6 bases; junction bases outside the gene matches: 10. The CDR3 loop spans 16 amino acids. For this clonotype: Its antigen is unidentified.

The sample taken for sequencing was PBMCs or a T cell subset sorted from them (not recorded which). The chain uses TRBV5-1 and TRBJ1-1, with 8 bases matching TRBD1. The sequence derives from a man between 18 and 35 years old who had mild COVID-19 (a few samples of this study predate the infection). Cell type and time point are not known. DNA of the CDR3: TGCGCCAGCAGCTTGGACCTTAGACAGGGGCGCGCTGAAGCTTTCTTT. Its protein product is CASSLDLRQGRAEAFF.